Following are 19 T cell receptor beta chains from one sample sequenced in a study of blood T cell repertoires in COVID-19. The repertoire was sequenced with immunoSEQ multiplex PCR; TCRdb's copy has only in-frame clones and lacks some. Of 21,000 or so clones listed, over 75% are singletons. Sequencing was performed on peripheral blood. All receptors derive from a human donor in a cohort sampled during active COVID-19. The donor label of this sample is uncertain.

The chain links TRBV10-3 to TRBJ1-1, with 10 bases that match TRBD1. The V gene's germline CDR1 is ENHRY and CDR2 SYGVKD. J lost 2 bases, V lost 10 bases, and 7 bases had no gene match. The CDR3 covers 14 residues. The CDR3 DNA is TGTGCCACCCGGGACAGGGGATTAAACACTGAAGCTTTCTTT. Translating gives CATRDRGLNTEAFF.

This sequence joins TRBV5-1 and TRBJ2-7, with 10 bases identical to TRBD2. The germline CDR1 and CDR2 sequences are SGHRS and YFSETQ. This CDR3 region has 14 residues. Trimming cost V 5 bases and J 9 bases; bases outside gene matches: 11. CDR3 protein: CASRPTSGMVRQYF. The CDR3 DNA sequence: TGCGCCAGCAGACCTACTAGCGGGATGGTGAGGCAGTACTTC.

The chain links TRBV7-2 to TRBJ2-7; 16 bases are shared with TRBD2. Germline V gene sequence: CDR1 SGHTA, CDR2 FQGNSA. The CDR3 has 19 amino acids. With V trimmed by 4 bases and J by 2 bases, 11 bases remained unmatched. The CDR3 coding sequence is TGTGCCAGCAGCTGGGGACTAGCGGGAGGGAGACGACTTCCCTACGAGCAGTACTTC. This translates into CASSWGLAGGRRLPYEQYF.

The rearrangement links TRBV7-9 to TRBJ2-1; maybe TRBD1 (6 bases). V was cut by 6 bases and J by 8 bases, with 11 bases left in between. The germline gives CDR1 SEHNR, CDR2 FQNEAQ (reference sequence). This CDR3 has 12 residues. This CDR3 is CASSFTGYEQFF. The CDR3 DNA reads TGTGCCAGCAGTTTTACAGGGTATGAGCAGTTCTTC.

This clone was observed a handful of times. The chain employs TRBV27 and TRBJ2-4; TRBD1 aligns across 10 bases. The CDR3 contains 17 residues. The germline CDR1 and CDR2 sequences are MNHEY and SMNVEV (reference sequence). V was clipped by 1 base and J by 1 base; unmatched bases: 4. The CDR3 sequence: CASSLWADRGAKNIQYF. The CDR3 nucleotides read TGTGCCAGCAGTTTATGGGCGGACAGGGGGGCCAAAAACATTCAGTACTTC.

The V call is TRBV11-2, the J call TRBJ2-7; the D gene is possibly TRBD2 (5 bases). V was cut by 3 bases and J by 6 bases, with 12 bases left in between. This CDR3 is 13 amino acids long. Germline CDR1 is SGHAT and CDR2 is FQNNGV. CDR3 loop: CASSFPGESEQYF. The CDR3 coding sequence is TGTGCCAGCAGCTTCCCTGGGGAGTCCGAGCAGTACTTC.

The gene calls are TRBV7-3 and TRBJ2-5, with 7 bases identical to TRBD2. Germline V gene sequence: CDR1 SGHTA, CDR2 FQGTGA. The CDR3 covers 14 residues. The junction had 8 bases not matched to a gene; V was cut back by 5 bases and J by 5 bases. The CDR3 sequence is CASSPMAGVETQYF. The CDR3 coding sequence is TGTGCCAGCAGCCCGATGGCGGGAGTGGAGACCCAGTACTTC.

The DNA of the CDR3 is TGTGCCAGCAGCCGGGACAGGGGAGGCGAGCAGTACTTC. Translation: CASSRDRGGEQYF. This chain uses TRBV3-1 (or the pseudogene TRBV3-2) with TRBJ2-7; 10 positions agree with TRBD1. This CDR3 is 13 amino acids long. Germline CDR1 is LGHDT and CDR2 is YNNKEL (reference sequence). Losses at the gene ends were 4 bases for V and 6 bases for J; bases not matched to a gene: 3.

The rearrangement joins TRBV15 to TRBJ1-2; D gene unclear. This CDR3 region has 14 residues. The germline V gene has CDR1 LNHNV and CDR2 YYDKDF (reference sequence). V lost 0 bases, J lost 1 base, and 6 bases lay in between. CDR3 region: CATSRDLSNYGYTF. The CDR3 region has the DNA TGTGCCACCAGCAGAGATTTGAGTAACTATGGCTACACCTTC.

The rearrangement uses TRBV7-9 and TRBJ2-1, with 11 bases aligning to TRBD2. CDR3 size: 15 residues. CDR1 SEHNR and CDR2 FQNEAQ come from the germline V gene (reference sequence). V was pared by 2 bases and J by 9 bases, with 6 bases of the junction left unmatched. CDR3 coding DNA: TGTGCCAGCAGCTTATACACTAGCGGGAGCAGTGAGCAGTTCTTC. Encoded protein: CASSLYTSGSSEQFF.

The genes are TRBV28 and TRBJ1-6, with D possibly TRBD1 on 5 matching bases. Between the trimmed V and J ends, which lost 6 bases and 4 bases, there was a span of 10 bases. Germline-derived CDR1 and CDR2 are MDHEN and SYDVKM. The CDR3 has 14 amino acids. The CDR3 loop reads CASSPGGYNSPLHF. In DNA, the CDR3 is TGTGCCAGCAGCCCCGGGGGGTATAATTCACCCCTCCACTTT.

The gene calls are TRBV11-2 and TRBJ2-3; D may be TRBD2 (5 bases). This CDR3 contains 15 residues. Trimming stripped 6 bases from V and 0 bases from J, with 13 bases between. CDR1 is SGHAT, CDR2 FQNNGV, per germline. CDR3 DNA: TGTGCCAGCAGGTCTCAACGGACTAGCACAGATACGCAGTATTTT. Translating it yields CASRSQRTSTDTQYF.

The CDR3 sequence: CASSPGTGIREQYF. CDR3 sequence (DNA): TGTGCCAGCAGCCCCGGGACAGGGATTCGGGAGCAGTACTTC. The chain links TRBV7-9 to TRBJ2-7; 9 bases are a match to TRBD1. The CDR3 is made up of 14 amino acids. J lost 7 bases, V lost 5 bases, and 9 bases had no gene match. In germline, CDR1 is SEHNR, CDR2 FQNEAQ (reference sequence).

The chain combines TRBV24-1 with TRBJ1-1; D ambiguous. V was pared by 4 bases and J by 7 bases, with 12 bases between. Germline V gene lookup returns CDR1 KGHDR and CDR2 SFDVKD. The CDR3 runs 13 residues. The CDR3 DNA reads as TGTGCCACCAGTGAGCAATCCGCGGGTGAAGCTTTCTTT. It is translated as CATSEQSAGEAFF.

The rearrangement links TRBV28 to TRBJ1-2; 8 bases line up with TRBD1. The CDR3 runs to 14 residues. The V gene end was trimmed by 6 bases and the J gene end by 4 bases; junction bases not matched to a gene: 7. Germline assignment: CDR1 MDHEN and CDR2 SYDVKM. CDR3 DNA sequence: TGTGCCAGCAGCCGACAGGGGAGTGTCTATGGCTACACCTTC. Translation: CASSRQGSVYGYTF.

This chain connects TRBV2 to TRBJ2-3; D gene uncertain. Germline V gives CDR1 SNHLY, CDR2 FYNNEI. V dropped 7 bases and J dropped 2 bases, with 10 bases sitting between them. The CDR3 contains 13 residues. CDR3 bases: TGTGCCAGCATCGGCGGCTACACAGATACGCAGTATTTT. Its protein product is CASIGGYTDTQYF.

The V gene is TRBV5-1, the J gene TRBJ2-7; D possibly corresponds to TRBD2 (6 bases). V was shortened by 4 bases and J by 2 bases, with 10 bases between the two germline ends. The CDR3 spans 13 residues. CDR1 is SGHRS, CDR2 YFSETQ, per germline. The CDR3 region is CASSKGLTYEQYF. In DNA, the CDR3 is TGCGCCAGCAGCAAGGGACTGACCTACGAGCAGTACTTC.

The gene calls are TRBV18 and TRBJ2-3; 9 bases map to TRBD2. The germline CDR1 and CDR2 sequences are KGHSH and LQKENI. V was clipped by 2 bases and J by 2 bases; unmatched bases: 5. CDR3 length: 16 residues. In DNA form, the CDR3 reads TGTGCCAGCTCACCAACGGCGGGAGGGAACACAGATACGCAGTATTTT. Amino acids: CASSPTAGGNTDTQYF.

J is TRBJ1-1 and V is TRBV5-4; 9 bases line up with TRBD1. The CDR3 sequence is 15 residues long. Germline trimming cut 4 bases from V and 1 base from J; bases unmatched to any gene: 5. Germline lookup yields CDR1 SGHNT and CDR2 YYREEE (reference sequence). CDR3 DNA sequence: TGTGCCAGCAGCGGGGCGGGACAGGGGAACACTGAAGCTTTCTTT. Translation: CASSGAGQGNTEAFF.